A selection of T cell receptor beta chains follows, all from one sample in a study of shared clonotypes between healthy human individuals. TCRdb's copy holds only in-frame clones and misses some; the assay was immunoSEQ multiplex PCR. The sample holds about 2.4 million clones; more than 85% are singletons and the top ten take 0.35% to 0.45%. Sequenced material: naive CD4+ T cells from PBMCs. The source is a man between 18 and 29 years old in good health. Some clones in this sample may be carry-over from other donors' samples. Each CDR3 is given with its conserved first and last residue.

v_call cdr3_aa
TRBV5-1 CASSLGQGADTQYF
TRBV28 CASNPSGGSAFF
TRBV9 CASSVLSTDTQYF
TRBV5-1 CASSLVAGNEKLFF
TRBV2 CASSVTATWSHNEQFF
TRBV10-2 CASTPGQGPSPLHF
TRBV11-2 CASSFRWNSGNTIYF
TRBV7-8 CASSLFSGTGLGEQFF
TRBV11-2 CASSLIRDRIGDTQYF
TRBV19 CASSVRGGGELFF
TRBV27 CASSLQLQGAPYNEQFF
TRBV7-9 CASSLGGRQETQYF
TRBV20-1 CSAEGGYTF